This TCR beta chain was sequenced in a study of T cells after yellow fever vaccination. Findings and limits, study-wide: A minor fraction of clonotypes spanned both CD4 and CD8 compartments. Most primary-vaccination clones reappeared after the booster (about 97% CD4, approximately 88% CD8).

This clonotype was detected a few times. TCRdb used MiXCR to reprocess the 5' RACE reads, holding one entry per CDR3 protein. The repertoire holds around 29,000 distinct CDR3 sequences, with 5.5% to 8% as singletons. The CDR3 spans 13 residues. The ends lost 5 bases at V and 8 bases at J; junction bases unmatched: 8. Germline CDR1 and CDR2: SGHAT and FQNNGV. Sequenced here: PBMCs, either bulk or a sorted T-cell subset (CD4+, CD8+, memory, or dextramer-sorted; not recorded which), sampled on the day of the yellow fever booster vaccination. The chain recombines TRBV11-2 with TRBJ1-2, with 7 bases matching TRBD1. The sequence came from a man aged 30 to 45 who received the YFV17D yellow fever vaccine. This chain's CDR3 is CASSVDRDGGYTF. CDR3 nucleotide sequence: TGTGCCAGCAGCGTCGACAGGGACGGGGGCTACACCTTC.